The present entry profiles one T cell receptor beta chain with its context. Antigen specificity is unknown. This entry belongs to a study of T cell repertoires in cytomegalovirus infection. At the level of the study: The authors used CMV epitopes that were HLA-C-restricted (recently identified) and HLA-B-restricted (well studied). Overall study results and limits: Summed frequency of public TCR beta families distinguished CMV carriers with the relevant HLA.

TCRdb reprocessed the reads with MiXCR, giving one entry per CDR3 protein. Of 450,000 to 550,000 distinct CDR3 sequences in the sample, about 39% are singletons; the top ten hold around 45%. Looked up from germline, CDR1 is MNHEY and CDR2 is SMNVEV (reference sequence). V trimming: 6 bases; J trimming: 4 bases; junction bases outside the gene matches: 12. The CDR3 has 16 residues. The sequences come from cultured PBMCs, collected from culture after CMV antigen stimulation. The chain joins TRBV27 to TRBJ2-1, with TRBD1 identical over 7 bases. This receptor was taken from a human donor in good health (CMV status not recorded). Some clones in this sample may be carry-over from other donors' samples. The CDR3 spells CASSTEPGQIYNEQFF. The CDR3 DNA sequence: TGTGCCAGCAGCACCGAACCGGGACAGATATACAATGAGCAGTTCTTC.